The 9 T cell receptor beta chains presented below share a single source sample, sequenced in a study of regulatory T cells in long-lasting Graves disease. The time point is: persistent/refractory GD, antithyroid drugs over 5 years with positive TRAb. The TCR library was prepared using RNA isolated from PBMCs. The authors built TCR beta libraries using iRepertoire HTBI primers and Arm-PCR of CDR3 regions. TCRdb recomputed calls from the multiplex PCR reads with MiXCR, one row per CDR3 protein. The repertoire holds 300,000 or so distinct CDR3 sequences, about 20% seen once, with roughly 27% in the top ten. This specimen consisted of peripheral blood mononuclear cells (PBMCs), obtained when the disease was refractory, from a patient treated with antithyroid drugs. These receptors were obtained from a female donor with Graves disease.

This clonotype is labeled as large. The rearrangement joins TRBV3-1 to TRBJ2-3; 8 bases line up with TRBD2. The CDR3 extends over 17 amino acids. J was trimmed by 2 bases and V by 0 bases; bases with no gene match: 7. Per germline, CDR1 LGHDT and CDR2 YNNKEL (reference sequence). The DNA for the CDR3 is TGTGCCAGCAGCCAAGACGGGGGGGCTAGTCTCACAGATACGCAGTATTTT. Translation gives CASSQDGGASLTDTQYF.

The chain is built from TRBV30 and TRBJ2-5; a weak D match, TRBD2 (5 bases). In germline, CDR1 is GTSNPN, CDR2 SVGIG (reference sequence). The CDR3 contains 13 residues. V lost 1 base and J lost 9, with 15 bases in between. The CDR3 region is CAWSGSPGESQYF. CDR3 nucleotides: TGTGCCTGGAGTGGATCCCCCGGGGAATCCCAGTACTTC.

This clonotype occurred many times. The chain uses TRBV28 and TRBJ1-1; D unclear. Trimming took 7 bases from V and 0 from J, leaving 18 bases between them. Germline CDR1 MDHEN, CDR2 SYDVKM. The CDR3 sequence is 16 residues long. The CDR3 region is CASTSGAVSMNTEAFF. In nucleotides, the CDR3 is TGTGCCAGCACCTCCGGAGCCGTAAGCATGAACACTGAAGCTTTCTTT.

In this sample, this clonotype turned up many times. The V call is TRBV6-2 or TRBV6-3, the J call TRBJ1-1; no clear D gene. The V end was cut by 8 bases, the J end by 3 bases, with 10 bases between. The CDR3 consists of 12 residues. CDR1 and CDR2 (germline): MNHEY, SVGEGT. The CDR3 spells CASLYGYTEAFF. The CDR3 coding sequence is TGTGCCAGCCTCTACGGGTACACTGAAGCTTTCTTT.

This clonotype has a handful of counts. A much larger clonotype is one base distant, so this may be a read error. CDR3 bases: TGCAGTGTTAACCCCTCGGCCCCGAAAGGGAGCACTGAAGCTTTCTTT. Translated, it gives CSVNPSAPKGSTEAFF. This chain joins TRBV20-1 and TRBJ1-1; D unresolved. V was shortened by 7 bases and J by 4 bases, with 25 bases between the two germline ends. The CDR3 is 16 amino acids. The germline V gene encodes CDR1 DFQATT and CDR2 SNEGSKA (reference sequence).

This clonotype was seen at least ten times. The chain uses TRBV7-2 and TRBJ1-2, with no clear D. With 6 bases removed from V and 0 bases from J, the gap between germline ends came to 8 bases. The CDR3 has 13 residues. CDR1 is SGHTA and CDR2 is FQGNSA in the germline V gene. The CDR3 is CASSYLPNYGYTF. CDR3 sequence (DNA): TGTGCCAGCAGTTACCTTCCTAACTATGGCTACACCTTC.

This clonotype was picked up many times. This rearrangement joins TRBV6-5 to TRBJ2-7, with 7 bases that match TRBD1. The CDR3 has 15 residues. V lost 2 bases and J lost 0; bases outside the gene matches: 4. Germline values: CDR1 MNHEY, CDR2 SVGAGI. CDR3 in amino acids: CASSYHHRGSYEQYF. The CDR3 DNA is TGTGCCAGCAGTTACCATCACAGGGGCTCCTACGAGCAGTACTTC.

In regard to this clonotype: This may arise from a read error, as a much more abundant clone is one base away. J is TRBJ2-4 and V is TRBV18; D might be TRBD1 (6 bases). Germline loops: CDR1 KGHSH, CDR2 LQKENI. CDR3 length: 12 residues. CDR3 in amino acids: CASSPGQNIHYF. CDR3 DNA: TGTGCCAGCTCACCGGGACAAAACATTCACTACTTC.

The chain uses TRBV4-3 and TRBJ1-5; 7 positions match TRBD1. With 0 bases clipped from V and 3 bases from J, the junction kept 5 bases outside the gene matches. The V gene's germline CDR1 is LGHNA and CDR2 YSLEER. This CDR3 spans 16 amino acids. This chain's CDR3 is CASSQDHDRDNQPQHF. As DNA, the CDR3 is TGCGCCAGCAGCCAAGATCATGACAGGGACAATCAGCCCCAGCATTTT.